This T cell receptor (beta chain) was identified in a study of blood T cell repertoires in COVID-19. The CDR3 is 11 amino acids. In germline, CDR1 is MDHEN, CDR2 SYDVKM. Trimming pared 2 bases from V and 13 bases from J, leaving 6 bases between. The study drew participants aged about 18 to 90 years from 24 US areas. Generated by immunoSEQ multiplex PCR, the TCRdb table keeps only in-frame clones and is missing some. The sample shows 230,000 or so clones, around 90% of them seen only once. Sequencing was performed on PBMCs or T cells enriched from blood (not recorded which). The TCR comes from a woman aged 45 to 65 with acute COVID-19. The V gene is TRBV28, the J gene TRBJ1-6; D ambiguous. For the CDR3, the DNA is TGTGCCAGCAGTTTAACGGTGCCCCTCCACTTT. Its protein is CASSLTVPLHF. The full variable domain, with the rest looked up from reference TRBV28 and TRBJ1-6, is DVKVTQSSRYLVKRTGEKVFLECVQDMDHENMFWYRQDPGLGLRLIYFSYDVKMKEKGDIPEGYSVSREKKERFSLILESASTNQTSMYLCASSLTVPLHFGNGTRLTVT.